This T cell receptor (beta chain) was recovered during a study of T cell repertoires in cytomegalovirus infection. At the level of the study: Recently identified HLA-C-restricted and well-studied HLA-B-restricted CMV epitopes were used. Signatures in public TCR beta sequences pointed to both CMV infection and matching HLA type. Broader study findings: Across the ex vivo response, the dominant clonotypes were HLA-C-restricted CMV-specific TCR beta clonotypes.

This clonotype was counted only a few times. What it binds is not known. The CDR3 totals 15 residues. The trim removed 5 bases at V and 4 bases at J, leaving 8 bases unmatched. Germline V CDR1 and CDR2: SEHNR, FQNEAQ (reference sequence). TCRdb ran MiXCR on the reads and lists one entry per CDR3 protein. The data hold some 320,000 distinct CDR3 sequences, with roughly 29% observed a single time. This rearrangement joins TRBV7-9 to TRBJ2-3; TRBD2 matches 8 bases. Sequenced material: cultured PBMCs, taken from culture after CMV antigen stimulation. The source of this sequence is a human donor in good health (CMV status not recorded). Some clones in this sample may be carry-over from other donors' samples. CDR3 coding DNA: TGTGCCAGCAGCGCCCCAGCGGGAGACGCAGATACGCAGTATTTT. It codes for CASSAPAGDADTQYF.